The rows below give T cell receptor beta chains drawn from one sample of a study of blood T cell repertoires in COVID-19. The table came from immunoSEQ multiplex PCR; TCRdb's copy has only in-frame clones and leaves some out. The profile shows 400,000 to 550,000 clones, about 89% of them singletons. The sequencing sample was made of peripheral blood. These receptors originate from a woman aged 25 to 39 with acute or convalescent COVID-19. Each CDR3 is given with its conserved first and last residue. Each record gives: D gene, J gene, V gene, clone size, CDR3 protein, CDR3 DNA. A D gene is named only where the DNA matches it firmly. The size of a clone is reported for some rows only, either as once, few or many, or as a class for expanded clones.

d_gene: .; j_gene: TRBJ2-1; v_gene: TRBV29-1; abundance: once; CDR3aa: CSVTATDSYNEQFF; CDR3nt: TGCAGCGTTACAGCAACAGACTCCTACAATGAGCAGTTCTTC
d_gene: TRBD1; j_gene: TRBJ1-6; v_gene: TRBV15; abundance: .; CDR3aa: CATSRGQGNSPLHF; CDR3nt: TGTGCCACCAGCAGGGGACAGGGGAATTCACCCCTCCACTTT
d_gene: TRBD1; j_gene: TRBJ1-6; v_gene: TRBV7-9; abundance: .; CDR3aa: CASSLVGGQGVRNSPLHF; CDR3nt: TGTGCCAGCAGCTTAGTGGGTGGACAGGGTGTTCGTAATTCACCCCTCCACTTT
d_gene: TRBD1; j_gene: TRBJ2-7; v_gene: TRBV19; abundance: .; CDR3aa: CASSSTGTDYEQYF; CDR3nt: TGTGCCAGTAGCTCCACCGGGACAGACTACGAGCAGTACTTC
d_gene: TRBD1; j_gene: TRBJ1-2; v_gene: TRBV25-1; abundance: .; CDR3aa: CASSDATGGRYGYTF; CDR3nt: TGTGCCAGCAGTGATGCAACAGGGGGTAGATATGGCTACACCTTC
d_gene: TRBD1; j_gene: TRBJ1-2; v_gene: TRBV19; abundance: .; CDR3aa: CASKSTGEHTYGYTF; CDR3nt: TGTGCCAGTAAATCGACAGGGGAGCACACCTATGGCTACACCTTC
d_gene: TRBD1; j_gene: TRBJ1-1; v_gene: TRBV11-2; abundance: .; CDR3aa: CASSDRQGLRTEAFF; CDR3nt: TGTGCCAGCAGCGATCGACAGGGCTTGCGTACTGAAGCTTTCTTT
d_gene: .; j_gene: TRBJ1-2; v_gene: TRBV24-1; abundance: .; CDR3aa: CATSRNNYGYTF; CDR3nt: TGTGCCACCAGCAGAAACAACTATGGCTACACCTTC
d_gene: .; j_gene: TRBJ2-4; v_gene: TRBV4-2; abundance: .; CDR3aa: CASSLRSSGFDIQYF; CDR3nt: TGTGCCAGCAGCCTCCGTTCGTCGGGGTTTGACATTCAGTACTTC
d_gene: .; j_gene: TRBJ2-7; v_gene: TRBV5-1; abundance: .; CDR3aa: CASSLRLNSYEQYF; CDR3nt: TGCGCCAGCAGCTTAAGACTGAACTCCTACGAGCAGTACTTC
d_gene: TRBD1; j_gene: TRBJ2-7; v_gene: TRBV6-5; abundance: .; CDR3aa: CATKLRTGFLYEQYF; CDR3nt: TGTGCCACCAAACTCAGGACAGGGTTCCTCTACGAGCAGTACTTC
d_gene: .; j_gene: TRBJ2-4; v_gene: TRBV19; abundance: .; CDR3aa: CASSGGQDRAKNIQYF; CDR3nt: TGTGCCAGTAGTGGAGGGCAGGACCGAGCCAAAAACATTCAGTACTTC
d_gene: .; j_gene: TRBJ1-6; v_gene: TRBV2; abundance: once; CDR3aa: CASSDFTTVTYNSPLHF; CDR3nt: TGTGCCAGCAGTGACTTTACGACAGTAACCTATAATTCACCCCTCCACTTT
d_gene: .; j_gene: TRBJ2-2; v_gene: TRBV3-1/TRBV3-2; abundance: .; CDR3aa: CASSQGMRVQSGELFF; CDR3nt: TGTGCCAGCAGCCAAGGAATGCGGGTTCAGTCCGGGGAGCTGTTTTTT
d_gene: .; j_gene: TRBJ1-1; v_gene: TRBV11-1; abundance: .; CDR3aa: CASSSTQVNTEAFF; CDR3nt: TGTGCCAGCAGCTCAACACAGGTGAACACTGAAGCTTTCTTT
d_gene: TRBD1; j_gene: TRBJ2-4; v_gene: TRBV6-1; abundance: .; CDR3aa: CASSETGTGSPKNIQYF; CDR3nt: TGTGCCAGCAGTGAAACTGGGACAGGGTCTCCCAAAAACATTCAGTACTTC
d_gene: TRBD1; j_gene: TRBJ2-7; v_gene: TRBV15; abundance: .; CDR3aa: CATSRPGQVIYEQYF; CDR3nt: TGTGCCACCAGCAGGCCGGGACAGGTTATCTACGAGCAGTACTTC
d_gene: .; j_gene: TRBJ1-1; v_gene: TRBV2; abundance: .; CDR3aa: CASSINGGTEAFF; CDR3nt: TGTGCCAGCAGCATAAACGGGGGCACTGAAGCTTTCTTT
d_gene: .; j_gene: TRBJ2-5; v_gene: TRBV5-1; abundance: .; CDR3aa: CASSTQPTGKETQYF; CDR3nt: TGCGCCAGCAGCACCCAACCAACAGGGAAGGAGACCCAGTACTTC
d_gene: .; j_gene: TRBJ2-7; v_gene: TRBV7-9; abundance: few; CDR3aa: CASSLEGRGEQYF; CDR3nt: TGTGCCAGCAGCTTAGAAGGAAGGGGCGAGCAGTACTTC
d_gene: .; j_gene: TRBJ2-1; v_gene: TRBV5-1; abundance: .; CDR3aa: CASSLAGGSSYNEQFF; CDR3nt: TGCGCCAGCAGCTTGGCCGGGGGTAGCTCCTACAATGAGCAGTTCTTC
d_gene: .; j_gene: TRBJ2-3; v_gene: TRBV9; abundance: .; CDR3aa: CASSGGGTHTDTQYF; CDR3nt: TGTGCCAGCAGCGGTGGGGGGACGCACACAGATACGCAGTATTTT
d_gene: .; j_gene: TRBJ2-2; v_gene: TRBV20-1; abundance: .; CDR3aa: CSARQGGELFF; CDR3nt: TGCAGTGCTAGACAGGGCGGGGAGCTGTTTTTT
d_gene: .; j_gene: TRBJ1-2; v_gene: TRBV7-8; abundance: .; CDR3aa: CASSLSGPGYTF; CDR3nt: TGTGCCAGCAGCTTATCAGGGCCTGGCTACACCTTC
d_gene: TRBD2; j_gene: TRBJ2-7; v_gene: TRBV4-1; abundance: .; CDR3aa: CASSQGRAGGPAEQYF; CDR3nt: TGCGCCAGCAGCCAAGGCCGAGCGGGGGGGCCGGCCGAGCAGTACTTC
d_gene: .; j_gene: TRBJ2-3; v_gene: TRBV5-1; abundance: .; CDR3aa: CASSLASQGFTDTQYF; CDR3nt: TGCGCCAGCAGCTTGGCCTCACAGGGTTTCACAGATACGCAGTATTTT
d_gene: TRBD1; j_gene: TRBJ1-2; v_gene: TRBV24-1; abundance: .; CDR3aa: CATSDPGGRYGYTF; CDR3nt: TGTGCCACCAGTGACCCAGGGGGCAGGTACGGCTACACCTTC
d_gene: .; j_gene: TRBJ1-5; v_gene: TRBV29-1; abundance: .; CDR3aa: CSVAGDNSNQPQHF; CDR3nt: TGCAGCGTTGCAGGGGATAATAGCAATCAGCCCCAGCATTTT
d_gene: TRBD1; j_gene: TRBJ2-7; v_gene: TRBV5-1; abundance: .; CDR3aa: CASRQQTGGGNEQYF; CDR3nt: TGCGCCAGCAGGCAACAGACAGGGGGCGGAAACGAGCAGTACTTC
d_gene: .; j_gene: TRBJ1-4; v_gene: TRBV10-2; abundance: .; CDR3aa: CASRLLGGEKLFF; CDR3nt: TGCGCCAGCAGGCTACTGGGGGGTGAAAAACTGTTTTTT